The present T cell receptor (beta chain) was sequenced within a study of OX40 agonist ivuxolimab in advanced cancers. Profiling relied on immunoSEQ multiplex PCR, and the TCRdb table lists in-frame clones only, not all of them. The sample shows 15,000 to 20,000 clones, 83% of them seen only once. The sequence derives from an adult with an advanced solid tumor such as melanoma, head and neck, liver or kidney cancer. Sequencing was performed on CD4+ or CD8+ T cells sorted from blood, taken in a trial of the OX40 agonist ivuxolimab.

The DNA for the CDR3 is TGTGCCAGCAGCCCCCTCCCGGGAGCGGGGGGCCCTATGAGCTCCTACGAGCAGTACTTC. Its protein product is CASSPLPGAGGPMSSYEQYF. This chain connects TRBV5-5 to TRBJ2-7; 9 nucleotides agree with TRBD2. Losses at the gene ends were 4 bases for V and 0 bases for J; bases not matched to a gene: 20. This CDR3 has 20 residues. In germline, CDR1 is SGHKS, CDR2 YYEKEE (reference sequence).